This passage covers 4 T cell receptor beta chains from one sample sequenced in a study of T cell repertoires in aging, cancer and after chemotherapy. Multiplex touch-down PCR with TRB-A/B primers amplified rearranged V-D-J TRB sequences. TCRdb reprocessed the multiplex PCR reads via MiXCR and lists one record per CDR3 protein. The sample records approximately 11,000 distinct CDR3 sequences, about 45% being singletons. The template was genomic DNA from peripheral blood, not RNA. The sample comprised blood. Receptors were obtained from a human donor in good health.

The chain joins TRBV20-1 to TRBJ2-2, with D hard to call. This CDR3 spans 14 amino acids. V lost 4 bases and J lost 3, with 12 bases in between. In germline, CDR1 is DFQATT, CDR2 SNEGSKA (reference sequence). The CDR3 region has the DNA TGCAGTGCTACTGGAAGCGCACACACCGGGGAGCTGTTTTTT. Residues: CSATGSAHTGELFF.

The V and J genes are TRBV7-2 and TRBJ2-3; maybe TRBD2 (5 bases). Trimming shortened V by 1 base and J by 0 bases, and 5 bases separated the two germline ends. The germline V gene encodes CDR1 SGHTA and CDR2 FQGNSA. This CDR3 spans 14 amino acids. The CDR3 is CASSLGTSTDTQYF. The CDR3 DNA reads as TGTGCCAGCAGCTTAGGGACTAGCACAGATACGCAGTATTTT.

V is TRBV5-6 and J is TRBJ2-5; 12 positions agree with TRBD2. CDR1 is SGHDT, CDR2 YYEEEE, per germline. This CDR3 has 17 amino acids. V lost 4 bases and J lost 2; bases outside the gene matches: 9. CDR3 in DNA: TGTGCCAGCAGCCAAAAACTAGCGGGAGGCCCTCAAGAGACCCAGTACTTC. Translated, it gives CASSQKLAGGPQETQYF.

The chain carries TRBV12-3 or TRBV12-4 and TRBJ1-1; the match to TRBD1 covers 8 bases. Germline trimming cut 5 bases from V and 2 bases from J; bases unmatched to any gene: 10. The CDR3 consists of 16 residues. The CDR3 DNA reads TGTGCCAGCAGTCACCAAGACAGGGGTGGCAACACTGAAGCTTTCTTT. This sequence encodes CASSHQDRGGNTEAFF.